A single TCR beta chain is shown here with its context. The antigen is not known. The CDR3 is 15 amino acids. Trimming cost V 5 bases and J 4 bases; bases outside gene matches: 8. Germline CDR1 is SGHTA and CDR2 is FQGNSA. The sample is drawn from a study of cytomegalovirus exposure and HLA in healthy donors. Study-wide background: In a later analysis, the approximately 110 validation repertoires were reported to have used the same platform as the 666 first-cohort repertoires. General study points: CMV antigen specificity was confirmed in vitro for a few CMV-associated chains. Most TCR sequences were seen very rarely across donors, but some public TCRs occurred in many. The authors enumerated 164 TCR beta chains as linked to cytomegalovirus.

The protocol was immunoSEQ multiplex PCR, while the TCRdb copy is restricted to in-frame clones and leaves out a portion. The profile shows about 56,000 clones, more than 90% of them singletons. The source of this sequence is a man between 18 and 35 years old in good health and CMV-seronegative. The sample comprised PBMCs. The V and J genes are TRBV7-2 and TRBJ2-1; TRBD2 agrees at 7 bases. CDR3: CASSPAGREYNEQFF. The DNA for the CDR3 is TGTGCCAGCAGCCCCGCGGGGCGGGAGTACAATGAGCAGTTCTTC.